The source of this T cell receptor beta chain is a study of post-analysis software for immune sequencing data. Looking at the study overall: The cohort encompassed relapsing-remitting, secondary progressive and progressive-relapsing multiple sclerosis disease courses.

Germline CDR1 LNHNV, CDR2 YYDKDF (reference sequence). This CDR3 is 16 amino acids long. V was cut by 2 bases and J by 7 bases, with 18 bases left in between. The authors incorporated unique molecular identifiers into the TCR beta cDNA libraries. TCRdb re-called the PCR reads through MiXCR, storing one row per CDR3 protein. The data show around 400,000 distinct CDR3 sequences, 39% seen once. Study-level findings and limits: Roughly 5 TRBV segments occurring more often in patients than controls included TRBV5-6, TRBV5-1 and TRBV20-1. In multiple sclerosis, normalized Chao1 diversity was significantly below that of controls. Batch-mates among the samples co-clustered strongly by F measure.

This clonotype occurred a few times. The antigen is undetermined. This receptor was identified in a girl aged 2-10 years with multiple sclerosis. Sequenced: blood. The V call is TRBV15, the J call TRBJ2-1; D tentatively reads TRBD1 or TRBD2 (6 bases each). This CDR3 is CATSRSTGGGRNEQFF. The CDR3 nucleotides read TGTGCCACCAGCAGAAGCACCGGAGGGGGACGGAATGAGCAGTTCTTC.